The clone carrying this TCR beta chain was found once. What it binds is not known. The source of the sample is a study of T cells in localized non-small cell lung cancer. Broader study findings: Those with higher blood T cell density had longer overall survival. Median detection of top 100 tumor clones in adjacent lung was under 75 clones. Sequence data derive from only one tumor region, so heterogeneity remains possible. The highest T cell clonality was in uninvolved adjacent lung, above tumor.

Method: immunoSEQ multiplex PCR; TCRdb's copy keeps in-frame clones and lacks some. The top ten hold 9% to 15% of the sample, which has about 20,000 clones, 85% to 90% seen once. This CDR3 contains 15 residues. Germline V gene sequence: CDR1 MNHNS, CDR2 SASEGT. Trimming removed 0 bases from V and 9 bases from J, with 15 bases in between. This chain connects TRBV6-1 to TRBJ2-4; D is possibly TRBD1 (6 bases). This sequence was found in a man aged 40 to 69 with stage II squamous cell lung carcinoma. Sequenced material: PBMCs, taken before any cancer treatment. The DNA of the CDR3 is TGTGCCAGCAGTGAAGCGCTGAGGGGGACAACCATTCAGTACTTC. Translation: CASSEALRGTTIQYF.